These 22 T cell receptor beta chains came from one sample sequenced in a study of T-cell memory formation after mild COVID-19. One entry per CDR3 protein, called by TCRdb with MiXCR from the 5' RACE reads. This sample has hundreds of thousands of distinct CDR3 sequences, with roughly 15% found just once. Sequenced input: PBMCs or a T cell subset sorted from them (not recorded which). These receptors originate from a man aged 18 to 29 who had mild COVID-19 (a few samples of this study predate the infection). Cell type and time point are not known.

The rearrangement uses TRBV3-2 and TRBJ2-7; the DNA was not compared with TRBD2, the D call given in the table. TRBV3-2 is classified as a pseudogene. This CDR3 has 17 amino acids. CDR3 DNA: TGTGCCAGCAGCCAGGTCCCTCCCCGGCGTGAGACCTACGAGCAGTACGTC. As protein: CASSQVPPRRETYEQYV.

This clonotype was detected ten times or more. The genes are TRBV5-1 and TRBJ2-3; 10 positions agree with TRBD2. Germline V gene lookup returns CDR1 SGHRS and CDR2 YFSETQ. The CDR3 has 18 amino acids. The V segment lost 0 bases and the J segment 2 bases; nucleotides outside the gene matches: 9. The CDR3 DNA sequence: TGCGCCAGCAGCTTGGGCCCCAGGCTAGCGGGAGTCACAGATACGCAGTATTTT. Its translation is CASSLGPRLAGVTDTQYF.

This clonotype was seen ten or more times. The gene calls are TRBV6-5 and TRBJ2-5; 7 bases agree with TRBD2. This CDR3 has 15 amino acids. V was clipped by 2 bases and J by 3 bases; unmatched bases: 6. The germline V gene has CDR1 MNHEY and CDR2 SVGAGI. The CDR3 loop reads CASSYLGLAEETQYF. In nucleotides, the CDR3 is TGTGCCAGCAGTTACCTTGGTCTAGCGGAAGAGACCCAGTACTTC.

This clonotype was counted ten times or more. This chain links TRBV19 with TRBJ1-1; D is unresolved. Germline V gives CDR1 LNHDA, CDR2 SQIVND (reference sequence). The CDR3 covers 14 residues. V gave up 2 bases and J gave up 0 bases, with 7 bases separating them. The CDR3 region has the DNA TGTGCCAGTAGTATATCTCTCATGAACACTGAAGCTTTCTTT. This encodes CASSISLMNTEAFF.

This clonotype showed up just a few times. CDR3 region: CASSLGDRGPNTQYF. The DNA of the CDR3 is TGTGCCAGCAGCTTAGGGGACAGGGGGCCGAATACGCAGTATTTT. V gene TRBV5-4 combines with J gene TRBJ2-3; TRBD1 matches 12 bases. Germline CDR1 reads SGHNT; CDR2 reads YYREEE (reference sequence). V trimming: 2 bases; J trimming: 7 bases; junction bases outside the gene matches: 5. CDR3 length: 15 residues.

A few counts support this clonotype. The chain links TRBV12-3 or TRBV12-4 to TRBJ2-2, with D possibly TRBD2 on 5 matching bases. V lost 5 bases to trimming and J lost 4 bases, with 11 bases between them. There are 14 residues in the CDR3. The DNA for the CDR3 is TGTGCCAGCAGTCCTAGTGCGGGCACCGGGGAGCTGTTTTTT. It yields the protein CASSPSAGTGELFF.

J is TRBJ1-5 and V is TRBV4-2, with D unresolved. The CDR3 loop spans 18 amino acids. Germline-derived CDR1 and CDR2 are LGHNA and YNFKEQ. Trimming stripped 0 bases from V and 0 bases from J, with 15 bases between. CDR3 sequence reads: CASSQDLWAVNSNQPQHF. Here the CDR3 DNA reads TGTGCCAGCAGCCAAGATTTGTGGGCAGTAAATAGCAATCAGCCCCAGCATTTT.

This clonotype was counted between two and nine times. The chain has TRBV7-2 and TRBJ2-2; D remains unclear. CDR1 SGHTA and CDR2 FQGNSA come from the germline V gene. V was pared by 1 base and J by 8 bases, with 11 bases between. The CDR3 runs to 14 residues. CDR3 in amino acids: CASSLELLWGELFF. The CDR3, as DNA: TGTGCCAGCAGCTTAGAACTCCTCTGGGGGGAGCTGTTTTTT.

This clonotype showed up just once. This chain connects TRBV7-9 to TRBJ1-1; 8 bases align to TRBD1. The CDR3 spans 17 residues. V was clipped by 2 bases and J by 1 base; unmatched bases: 9. From germline, CDR1 is SEHNR and CDR2 FQNEAQ (reference sequence). CDR3 loop: CASSLSRGRSGNTEAFF. The CDR3 DNA is TGTGCCAGCAGCTTATCCAGGGGGCGGTCCGGGAACACTGAAGCTTTCTTT. Looking up the rest from reference TRBV7-9 and TRBJ1-1 gives the full variable domain: DTGVSQNPRHKITKRGQNVTFRCDPISEHNRLYWYRQTLGQGPEFLTYFQNEAQLEKSRLLSDRFSAERPKGSFSTLEIQRTEQGDSAMYLCASSLSRGRSGNTEAFFGQGTRLTVV.

The rearrangement links TRBV27 to TRBJ2-7; D is tentatively TRBD1 or TRBD2 (5 bases each). V lost 5 bases, J lost 5 bases, and 19 bases lay in between. Germline V lookup: CDR1 MNHEY, CDR2 SMNVEV (reference sequence). CDR3 size: 15 residues. CDR3 DNA: TGTGCCAGCAGTCCCTTCGGGCAGAGAGGGGACGAGCAGTACTTC. Its translation: CASSPFGQRGDEQYF.

This clonotype was observed many times. J is TRBJ2-2 and V is TRBV7-7; TRBD1 aligns across 9 bases. The germline V gene has CDR1 SSHAT and CDR2 FNYEAQ (reference sequence). This CDR3 contains 14 residues. The J segment lost 7 bases and the V segment lost 5 bases, leaving 5 bases of the junction unmatched. The CDR3 region has the DNA TGTGCCAGCAGCCCCGGGACAGGGATCGGGGAGCTGTTTTTT. Its translation is CASSPGTGIGELFF. Variable domain in full (rest from reference TRBV7-7 and TRBJ2-2): GAGVSQSPRYKVTKRGQDVTLRCDPISSHATLYWYQQALGQGPEFLTYFNYEAQPDKSGLPSDRFSAERPEGSISTLTIQRTEQRDSAMYRCASSPGTGIGELFFGEGSRLTVL.

V is TRBV7-9 and J is TRBJ1-3; D not certain. V shed 4 bases and J shed 0 bases, with 13 bases lying between them. CDR3 size: 16 residues. Germline CDR1 SEHNR, CDR2 FQNEAQ (reference sequence). The CDR3 DNA reads as TGTGCCAGCAGCTCTATGGGAGCAGCCTCTGGAAACACCATATATTTT. This codes for CASSSMGAASGNTIYF.

In its sample, this clonotype was seen a few times. This chain uses TRBV9 with TRBJ2-3; 7 nucleotides line up with TRBD2. J was trimmed by 2 bases and V by 0 bases; bases with no gene match: 6. Germline V gene lookup returns CDR1 SGDLS and CDR2 YYNGEE. The CDR3 sequence is 16 residues long. CDR3 in amino acids: CASSVEASGTTDTQYF. The CDR3 region has the DNA TGTGCCAGCAGCGTAGAGGCCAGCGGGACCACAGATACGCAGTATTTT.

V and J are TRBV12-3 or TRBV12-4 and TRBJ1-1; D remains unclear. Trimming left V 0 bases short and J 5 bases short, with 7 bases between. This CDR3 spans 13 amino acids. CDR3 in amino acids: CASSLARRTEAFF. CDR3 DNA sequence: TGTGCCAGCAGTTTAGCGAGGCGGACTGAAGCTTTCTTT.

DNA for the CDR3: TGTGCCAGCAGTTACGGGCAGGGGATAGAAGCTTTCTTT. Translated, it gives CASSYGQGIEAFF. The V and J genes are TRBV6-6 and TRBJ1-1; D may be TRBD1 (6 bases). V lost 2 bases, J lost 8 bases, and 12 bases lay in between. The CDR3 has 13 residues. Per the germline V gene, CDR1 is MNHNY and CDR2 is SVGAGI (reference sequence).

The rearrangement uses TRBV24-1 and TRBJ1-2, with 8 bases identical to TRBD1. Per the germline V gene, CDR1 is KGHDR and CDR2 is SFDVKD. The CDR3 loop spans 14 amino acids. Losses at the gene ends were 4 bases for V and 6 bases for J; bases not matched to a gene: 6. This CDR3 is CATSETGTGNGYTF. The CDR3 DNA follows: TGTGCCACCAGTGAGACCGGGACAGGAAATGGCTACACCTTC.

The chain couples TRBV9 to TRBJ2-6, with D unclear. Trimming took 0 bases from V and 4 from J, leaving 8 bases between them. CDR1 and CDR2 (germline): SGDLS, YYNGEE. The CDR3 spans 15 residues. The CDR3 sequence is CASSVVGTGANVLTF. CDR3 DNA: TGTGCCAGCAGCGTAGTAGGTACCGGGGCCAACGTCCTGACTTTC.

V and J are TRBV6-5 and TRBJ1-3; perhaps TRBD1 as D (6 bases). The CDR3 contains 15 residues. Germline assignment: CDR1 MNHEY and CDR2 SVGAGI. V was shortened by 6 bases and J by 1 base, with 13 bases between the two germline ends. The CDR3 spells CASSQVRGSGNTIYF. The CDR3 DNA reads as TGTGCCAGCAGCCAGGTTAGGGGGTCTGGAAACACCATATATTTT.

In its sample, this clonotype was seen a few times. This sequence joins TRBV7-9 and TRBJ2-6, with D perhaps TRBD1 or TRBD2 (5 bases each). V lost 5 bases and J lost 0, with 17 bases in between. Germline CDR1 reads SEHNR; CDR2 reads FQNEAQ (reference sequence). This CDR3 spans 18 amino acids. The CDR3 sequence is CASSLTSGTASGANVLTF. In nucleotides, the CDR3 is TGTGCCAGCAGCCTCACTTCCGGGACGGCCTCTGGGGCCAACGTCCTGACTTTC. The variable domain in full, completed from reference TRBV7-9 and TRBJ2-6, reads DTGVSQNPRHKITKRGQNVTFRCDPISEHNRLYWYRQTLGQGPEFLTYFQNEAQLEKSRLLSDRFSAERPKGSFSTLEIQRTEQGDSAMYLCASSLTSGTASGANVLTFGAGSRLTVL.

This clonotype turned up a few times. This chain connects TRBV6-2 or TRBV6-3 to TRBJ2-5; D gene uncertain. This CDR3 spans 14 amino acids. CDR1 is MNHEY and CDR2 is SVGEGT in the germline V gene. The V gene lost 2 bases and the J gene lost 1 base, with 8 bases spanning the gap. CDR3 loop: CASSYRPLQETQYF. DNA for the CDR3: TGTGCCAGCAGTTACCGACCTCTCCAAGAGACCCAGTACTTC.

Here the CDR3 reads CASSYQTFGNTIYF. The DNA of the CDR3 is TGTGCCAGCAGTTACCAAACTTTTGGAAACACCATATATTTT. V gene TRBV6-6 combines with J gene TRBJ1-3; D not resolved. Trimming shortened V by 2 bases and J by 3 bases, and 8 bases separated the two germline ends. From germline, CDR1 is MNHNY and CDR2 SVGAGI (reference sequence). This CDR3 spans 14 amino acids.

The chain links TRBV7-2 to TRBJ2-7; possibly TRBD1 for D (6 bases). The V gene lost 2 bases and the J gene lost 6 bases, with 11 bases spanning the gap. Germline CDR1 SGHTA, CDR2 FQGNSA. The CDR3 has 13 amino acids. The CDR3 region is CASSLTGRSEQYV. The CDR3 nucleotides read TGTGCCAGCAGCTTAACAGGGCGTAGCGAGCAGTACGTC.